This entry lists 5 T cell receptor beta chains sequenced from one sample in a study of OX40 agonist ivuxolimab in advanced cancers. The receptor library was made with the immunoSEQ multiplex PCR assay. The table comes from immuneACCESS by way of TCRdb, which keeps in-frame sequences with V and J called. Part of the clones is missing from these tables; in studies checked, under half for an unresolved V gene and the rest for unknown reasons. Within this sample are 55,000 to 70,000 clones, with approximately 81% of them counted one time only. The ten largest clones take up 4.7% of the sample. The sample in question was CD4+ or CD8+ T cells sorted from blood, obtained in a trial of the OX40 agonist ivuxolimab. Source of these receptors: an adult with an advanced solid tumor such as melanoma, head and neck, liver or kidney cancer.

The chain recombines TRBV2 with TRBJ1-5; D call uncertain. This CDR3 region has 14 residues. Deletions cut 4 bases from V and 1 base from J, with 8 bases between. Germline CDR1 is SNHLY and CDR2 is FYNNEI. The CDR3 reads CASSVPASNQPQHF. Written as DNA, the CDR3 is TGTGCCAGCAGTGTTCCCGCGAGCAATCAGCCCCAGCATTTT.

This rearrangement joins TRBV11-2 to TRBJ2-2, with D tentatively TRBD2 (6 bases). The CDR3 consists of 15 residues. V was pared by 3 bases and J by 8 bases, with 16 bases between. Germline V CDR1 and CDR2: SGHAT, FQNNGV. The CDR3 protein is CASSFRESLGGELFF. The CDR3 DNA reads TGTGCCAGCAGCTTTCGGGAGTCTCTGGGGGGGGAGCTGTTTTTT. Full variable domain (outside the CDR3, taken from reference TRBV11-2 and TRBJ2-2): EAGVAQSPRYKIIEKRQSVAFWCNPISGHATLYWYQQILGQGPKLLIQFQNNGVVDDSQLPKDRFSAERLKGVDSTLKIQPAKLEDSAVYLCASSFRESLGGELFFGEGSRLTVL.

J is TRBJ2-1 and V is TRBV4-3; 11 bases fit TRBD1. The CDR3 is made up of 15 amino acids. CDR1 LGHNA and CDR2 YSLEER come from the germline V gene. V shed 3 bases, J shed 9 bases, and the junction held 7 bases outside the gene matches. CDR3 DNA sequence: TGCGCCAGCAGCCAGAGGACAGGGGGCCGGTTTGAGCAGTTCTTC. It encodes CASSQRTGGRFEQFF.

This clone was observed once. This chain connects TRBV4-2 to TRBJ1-5; the D is unclear. CDR1 LGHNA and CDR2 YNFKEQ come from the germline V gene. CDR3 length: 15 residues. V lost 0 bases and J lost 11, with 17 bases in between. The DNA of the CDR3 is TGTGCCAGCAGCCAAGAGAAAGAGGGTGGCGGGGCCCAGCATTTT. It encodes CASSQEKEGGGAQHF.

This chain connects TRBV6-1 to TRBJ2-2, with TRBD2 matching 10 bases. Looked up from germline, CDR1 is MNHNS and CDR2 is SASEGT. This CDR3 is built from 15 residues. V dropped 4 bases and J dropped 8; count of bases not matched to a gene: 7. In DNA, the CDR3 is TGTGCCAGCAGTGTGGTAGCGGGAGGTTCGGGGGAGCTGTTTTTT. Translated: CASSVVAGGSGELFF.